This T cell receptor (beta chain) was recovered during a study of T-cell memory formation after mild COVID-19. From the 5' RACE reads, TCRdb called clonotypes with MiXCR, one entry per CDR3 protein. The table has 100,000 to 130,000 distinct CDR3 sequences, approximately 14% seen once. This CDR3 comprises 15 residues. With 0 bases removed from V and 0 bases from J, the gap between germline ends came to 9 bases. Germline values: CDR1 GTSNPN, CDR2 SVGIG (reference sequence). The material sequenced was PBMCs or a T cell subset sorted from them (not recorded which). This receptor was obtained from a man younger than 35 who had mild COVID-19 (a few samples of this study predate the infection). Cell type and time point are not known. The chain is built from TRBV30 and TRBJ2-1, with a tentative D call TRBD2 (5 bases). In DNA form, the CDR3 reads TGTGCCTGGAGTGTACTGACTACCTCCTACAATGAGCAGTTCTTC. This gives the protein CAWSVLTTSYNEQFF.